Described below is a single TCR beta chain sequence and its context. Germline CDR1 reads WSHSY; CDR2 reads SAAADI. The V gene end was trimmed by 2 bases and the J gene end by 6 bases; junction bases not matched to a gene: 4. The CDR3 spans 14 residues. With baseline, cycle 4 day 1, and cycle 7 day 1 as timepoints, blood was sampled. The table came from immunoSEQ multiplex PCR; TCRdb's copy has only in-frame clones and leaves some out. The repertoire consists of 15,000 or so clones, with approximately 91% occurring once and the leading ten covering less than 75%. This specimen comes from a study of OX40 agonist ivuxolimab in advanced cancers. Overall study context: Ivuxolimab is an agonistic anti-OX40 (CD134) antibody, and patients were treated with it. Dose-escalation subjects each had hepatocellular carcinoma, melanoma, renal cell or head and neck cancer.

The rearrangement joins TRBV10-2 to TRBJ2-3; 8 bases agree with TRBD2. This TCR was sampled from an adult with an advanced solid tumor such as melanoma, head and neck, liver or kidney cancer. The sample in question was CD4+ or CD8+ T cells sorted from blood, obtained in a trial of the OX40 agonist ivuxolimab. The CDR3 sequence: CASSEGSGTDTQYF. CDR3 sequence (DNA): TGCGCCAGCAGTGAGGGTAGCGGGACGGATACGCAGTATTTT.